This TCR beta chain is from a study of CD8 T cells in Susac syndrome. The CDR3 covers 15 residues. The V gene end was trimmed by 0 bases and the J gene end by 4 bases; junction bases not matched to a gene: 6. Germline V lookup: CDR1 SGDLS, CDR2 YYNGEE. After extraction with the RNeasy kit, about 0.45 to 1 ug of the RNA was reverse transcribed using random hexamers. The authors amplified TCR beta CDR3 across 54 Vbeta and 13 Jbeta using immunoSEQ multiplex PCR. From the immunoSEQ multiplex PCR reads, TCRdb called clonotypes with MiXCR, one entry per CDR3 protein. The sample contains around 130,000 distinct CDR3 sequences, roughly 96% of which appear only once.

This clonotype was sampled from a human donor in good health. The V and J genes are TRBV9 and TRBJ1-1; TRBD1 matches at 7 bases. The sequencing sample was made of CD4+ T cells from PBMCs. Here the CDR3 reads CASSVVGYRGTEAFF. In DNA, the CDR3 is TGTGCCAGCAGCGTAGTCGGATACAGGGGCACTGAAGCTTTCTTT. Full variable domain (outside the CDR3, taken from reference TRBV9 and TRBJ1-1): DSGVTQTPKHLITATGQRVTLRCSPRSGDLSVYWYQQSLDQGLQFLIQYYNGEERAKGNILERFSAQQFPDLHSELNLSSLELGDSALYFCASSVVGYRGTEAFFGQGTRLTVV.